The present TCR beta chain was sequenced within a study of molecular identifiers for immune sequencing clone quantification. Via MiXCR, TCRdb re-called the PCR reads, giving one row per CDR3 protein. Among approximately 500,000 distinct CDR3 sequences listed, roughly 25% were seen once. The CDR3 is made up of 16 amino acids. Germline V gives CDR1 LGHNA, CDR2 YSLEER. V was pared by 0 bases and J by 5 bases, with 15 bases between. The sequenced sample was naive CD8+ T cells from blood, with Jurkat cell RNA spiked in. Subset defined: FACS-sorted CD8+CD4-CCR7+CD45RA+ naive T cells. This sequence joins TRBV4-3 and TRBJ2-3; possible D gene TRBD1, 6 bases. The sequence was collected from a human donor in good health. Some libraries in this study had Jurkat cell RNA spiked in. CDR3 coding DNA: TGCGCCAGCAGCCAAGAGCAGGGGTGTGCGGAAGATACGCAGTATTTT. This sequence encodes CASSQEQGCAEDTQYF.